Listed below are T cell receptor beta chains from one sample, sequenced in a study of cytomegalovirus exposure and HLA in healthy donors. Using immunoSEQ multiplex PCR, the repertoire was profiled, and TCRdb retains in-frame clones only, with some absent. The sample consists of roughly 150,000 clones, around 10% of them appearing once. The sample comprised PBMCs. The receptors originated from a male donor in good health and CMV-seronegative. The CDR3 runs from the conserved cysteine through the conserved F or W. Fields, in order: clone size, V gene, CDR3 length, J gene, D gene, CDR3 DNA, CDR3 protein. D genes are given only for firm matches. Not every row has a clone size; where given, it reads once, few, many or a size class.

clone size: .; V gene: TRBV27; CDR3 length: 17; J gene: TRBJ1-2; D gene: .; CDR3 DNA: TGTGCCAGCAGTTTTTCCGGGTCCCAACCCCTCAACTATGGCTACACCTTC; CDR3 protein: CASSFSGSQPLNYGYTF
clone size: few; V gene: TRBV18; CDR3 length: 15; J gene: TRBJ2-3; D gene: .; CDR3 DNA: TGTGCCAGCTCCTTGCAGGACTATCACACAGATACGCAGTATTTT; CDR3 protein: CASSLQDYHTDTQYF
clone size: .; V gene: TRBV5-6; CDR3 length: 14; J gene: TRBJ1-5; D gene: .; CDR3 DNA: TGTGCCAGCAGCCGTACAGGGTTAATTCAGCCCCAGCATTTT; CDR3 protein: CASSRTGLIQPQHF
clone size: .; V gene: TRBV13; CDR3 length: 15; J gene: TRBJ2-3; D gene: TRBD1; CDR3 DNA: TGTGCCAGCAGCTCGGACAGGGGATCGACAGATACGCAGTATTTT; CDR3 protein: CASSSDRGSTDTQYF
clone size: few; V gene: TRBV6-4; CDR3 length: 14; J gene: TRBJ2-7; D gene: TRBD1; CDR3 DNA: TGTGCCAGCAGGGGTATACAGGGGGTGAACGAGCAGTACTTC; CDR3 protein: CASRGIQGVNEQYF
clone size: few; V gene: TRBV18; CDR3 length: 13; J gene: TRBJ1-4; D gene: TRBD1; CDR3 DNA: TGTGCCAGCAAGGGACAGAGTAATGAAAAACTGTTTTTT; CDR3 protein: CASKGQSNEKLFF
clone size: .; V gene: TRBV6-5; CDR3 length: 15; J gene: TRBJ2-4; D gene: .; CDR3 DNA: TGTGCCAGCAGCCCTCAAGCCGGAGCCAAAAACATTCAGTACTTC; CDR3 protein: CASSPQAGAKNIQYF
clone size: few; V gene: TRBV5-1; CDR3 length: 17; J gene: TRBJ2-1; D gene: TRBD2; CDR3 DNA: TGCGCCAGCAGCTTTGAGGCTAGCGGGAGCGGCCTCAATGAGCAGTTCTTC; CDR3 protein: CASSFEASGSGLNEQFF
clone size: .; V gene: TRBV7-2; CDR3 length: 17; J gene: TRBJ2-1; D gene: TRBD2; CDR3 DNA: TGTGCCAGCAGCCCGGGTAGTGGACTAGCGGCTCACAATGAGCAGTTCTTC; CDR3 protein: CASSPGSGLAAHNEQFF
clone size: .; V gene: TRBV25-1; CDR3 length: 13; J gene: TRBJ1-4; D gene: .; CDR3 DNA: TGTGCCAGCTCCGTCGGGGCTAATGAAAAACTGTTTTTT; CDR3 protein: CASSVGANEKLFF
clone size: few; V gene: TRBV6-4; CDR3 length: 15; J gene: TRBJ1-1; D gene: .; CDR3 DNA: TGTGCCAGCAGAAGTAGTCCAATGCTTGGCACTGAAGCTTTCTTT; CDR3 protein: CASRSSPMLGTEAFF
clone size: few; V gene: TRBV5-1; CDR3 length: 14; J gene: TRBJ2-7; D gene: TRBD1; CDR3 DNA: TGCGCCAGCAGCTTGGGGGACAGGGCCAACAGCGAGTACTTC; CDR3 protein: CASSLGDRANSEYF
clone size: few; V gene: TRBV28; CDR3 length: 17; J gene: TRBJ2-5; D gene: TRBD2; CDR3 DNA: TGTGCCAGCAGTTTGGAGCGGGAGGACCCCTTGGGGGAGACCCAGTACTTC; CDR3 protein: CASSLEREDPLGETQYF
clone size: few; V gene: TRBV19; CDR3 length: 16; J gene: TRBJ1-5; D gene: TRBD1; CDR3 DNA: TGTGCCAGTAGTATGGGGACAGCTTATAGCAATCAGCCCCAGCATTTT; CDR3 protein: CASSMGTAYSNQPQHF
clone size: .; V gene: TRBV30; CDR3 length: 12; J gene: TRBJ2-7; D gene: .; CDR3 DNA: TGTGCCTGGAGTGGTGGAGGCTACGAGCAGTACTTC; CDR3 protein: CAWSGGGYEQYF
clone size: few; V gene: TRBV28; CDR3 length: 14; J gene: TRBJ2-7; D gene: .; CDR3 DNA: TGTGCCAGCACCCGCGGAGGCGGGGCCTACGAGCAGTACTTC; CDR3 protein: CASTRGGGAYEQYF
clone size: .; V gene: TRBV27; CDR3 length: 15; J gene: TRBJ2-5; D gene: .; CDR3 DNA: TGTGCCAGCAGTTTATCTCAGGGGCCTCAAGAGACCCAGTACTTC; CDR3 protein: CASSLSQGPQETQYF
clone size: .; V gene: TRBV28; CDR3 length: 15; J gene: TRBJ1-2; D gene: .; CDR3 DNA: TGTGCCAGCAGTTTCGCGGCAGGGGAAGGTGGTGGCTACACCTTC; CDR3 protein: CASSFAAGEGGGYTF
clone size: .; V gene: TRBV27; CDR3 length: 17; J gene: TRBJ2-3; D gene: TRBD2; CDR3 DNA: TGTGCCAGCAGTTTTCTTACGGCGGGGGGGCCGACAGATACGCAGTATTTT; CDR3 protein: CASSFLTAGGPTDTQYF
clone size: few; V gene: TRBV4-1; CDR3 length: 15; J gene: TRBJ2-2; D gene: .; CDR3 DNA: TGCGCCAGCAGGCTTGGGGGGTCGAACACCGGGGAGCTGTTTTTT; CDR3 protein: CASRLGGSNTGELFF
clone size: few; V gene: TRBV11-3; CDR3 length: 14; J gene: TRBJ2-7; D gene: .; CDR3 DNA: TGTGCCAGCAGCGTAGCCAGTGGCTCCTACGAGCAGTACTTC; CDR3 protein: CASSVASGSYEQYF
clone size: few; V gene: TRBV29-1; CDR3 length: 12; J gene: TRBJ1-2; D gene: TRBD1; CDR3 DNA: TGCAGCGTTGGGACAGGGGGCTATGGCTACACCTTC; CDR3 protein: CSVGTGGYGYTF
clone size: .; V gene: TRBV19; CDR3 length: 17; J gene: TRBJ2-4; D gene: TRBD1; CDR3 DNA: TGTGCCAGTAGTATAGATCGGGCCCAGGGGGACAAAAACATTCAGTACTTC; CDR3 protein: CASSIDRAQGDKNIQYF
clone size: few; V gene: TRBV5-5; CDR3 length: 15; J gene: TRBJ2-3; D gene: .; CDR3 DNA: TGTGCCAGCAGCTTGGCGGTGAGGGGCACAGATACGCAGTATTTT; CDR3 protein: CASSLAVRGTDTQYF
clone size: few; V gene: TRBV5-4; CDR3 length: 16; J gene: TRBJ2-5; D gene: .; CDR3 DNA: TGTGCCAGCAGCAACGGACAGCCAAACGTTGGGGAGACCCAGTACTTC; CDR3 protein: CASSNGQPNVGETQYF
clone size: .; V gene: TRBV28; CDR3 length: 21; J gene: TRBJ1-2; D gene: TRBD1; CDR3 DNA: TGTGCCAGCAGTATTACTGGACAGGGCTTAACTATCTCAGGGCTTAACTATGGCTACACCTTC; CDR3 protein: CASSITGQGLTISGLNYGYTF
clone size: few; V gene: TRBV4-3; CDR3 length: 15; J gene: TRBJ1-3; D gene: TRBD1; CDR3 DNA: TGCGCCAGCAGCCTCCGGGACAGGTTATCGAACACCATATATTTT; CDR3 protein: CASSLRDRLSNTIYF
clone size: .; V gene: TRBV10-3; CDR3 length: 15; J gene: TRBJ2-7; D gene: TRBD1; CDR3 DNA: TGTGCCATCAGTGAGTGGACAGGGGGTGGTTACGAGCAGTACTTC; CDR3 protein: CAISEWTGGGYEQYF
clone size: few; V gene: TRBV6-1; CDR3 length: 15; J gene: TRBJ2-7; D gene: TRBD1; CDR3 DNA: TGTGCCAGCAGTGCACGGACAGGGGTGCGCTACGAGCAGTACTTC; CDR3 protein: CASSARTGVRYEQYF
clone size: .; V gene: TRBV5-4; CDR3 length: 16; J gene: TRBJ2-5; D gene: TRBD2; CDR3 DNA: TGTGCCAGCAGCTTGGTCGAGGGGACTACCCAAGAGACCCAGTACTTC; CDR3 protein: CASSLVEGTTQETQYF
clone size: few; V gene: TRBV2; CDR3 length: 14; J gene: TRBJ2-5; D gene: TRBD2; CDR3 DNA: TGTGCCAGCAGTGCCCTAGCGGGAGGAGAGACCCAGTACTTC; CDR3 protein: CASSALAGGETQYF
clone size: few; V gene: TRBV27; CDR3 length: 16; J gene: TRBJ2-3; D gene: TRBD2; CDR3 DNA: TGTGCCAGCACCCGGGCTAGCGGGGGGCGATCAGATACGCAGTATTTT; CDR3 protein: CASTRASGGRSDTQYF
clone size: .; V gene: TRBV7-6; CDR3 length: 17; J gene: TRBJ2-1; D gene: .; CDR3 DNA: TGTGCCAGCAGCGCCGGGACTTTCCTGAGCTCCTACAATGAGCAGTTCTTC; CDR3 protein: CASSAGTFLSSYNEQFF
clone size: few; V gene: TRBV28; CDR3 length: 13; J gene: TRBJ1-1; D gene: .; CDR3 DNA: TGTGCCAGCAGTTTATCCACTATTACTGAAGCTTTCTTT; CDR3 protein: CASSLSTITEAFF
clone size: .; V gene: TRBV27; CDR3 length: 14; J gene: TRBJ2-2; D gene: .; CDR3 DNA: TGTGCCAGCAGGGGGACTGCCCCCACCGGGGAGCTGTTTTTT; CDR3 protein: CASRGTAPTGELFF
clone size: few; V gene: TRBV7-2; CDR3 length: 13; J gene: TRBJ2-1; D gene: .; CDR3 DNA: TGTGCCAGCAGCCCTGTTCGGTTCCATGAGCAGTTCTTC; CDR3 protein: CASSPVRFHEQFF
clone size: .; V gene: TRBV7-9; CDR3 length: 12; J gene: TRBJ1-2; D gene: .; CDR3 DNA: TGTGCCAGCAGCCCCGAAACGGATGGCTACACCTTC; CDR3 protein: CASSPETDGYTF
clone size: few; V gene: TRBV9; CDR3 length: 14; J gene: TRBJ1-4; D gene: .; CDR3 DNA: TGTGCCAGCAGCGTAGGCTGGATGGAGGAAAAACTGTTTTTT; CDR3 protein: CASSVGWMEEKLFF
clone size: few; V gene: TRBV6-5; CDR3 length: 15; J gene: TRBJ1-6; D gene: .; CDR3 DNA: TGTGCCAGCAGGATTCTGCCCGTGGGCGATTCACCCCTCCACTTT; CDR3 protein: CASRILPVGDSPLHF
clone size: .; V gene: TRBV5-1; CDR3 length: 15; J gene: TRBJ2-5; D gene: TRBD1; CDR3 DNA: TGCGCCAGCAGCCACTACTCGGGACAGCAAGAGACCCAGTACTTC; CDR3 protein: CASSHYSGQQETQYF
clone size: .; V gene: TRBV19; CDR3 length: 16; J gene: TRBJ2-3; D gene: TRBD2; CDR3 DNA: TGTGCCAGTACCCCTAAAGATCTAGCGGGCGGGAATACGCAGTATTTT; CDR3 protein: CASTPKDLAGGNTQYF